This T cell receptor beta chain comes out of a study of shared clonotypes between healthy human individuals. Regarding the study as a whole: In a handful of donors, around 4.5% of naive CD4 clonotypes appeared in common.

All donors were Caucasian adults living in Nashville, Tennessee. Template for every sorted-subset replicate PCR totaled about 0.2 ug DNA, about 30,000 T cell genomes. The table came from immunoSEQ multiplex PCR; TCRdb's copy has only in-frame clones and leaves some out. The profile shows some 2,500,000 clones, more than 85% of them singletons. Concerning this clone itself: Its antigen is as yet unknown.

Trimming removed 3 bases from V and 10 bases from J; junction bases left unmatched: 10. Germline values: CDR1 SGHAT, CDR2 FQNNGV. The CDR3 loop spans 16 amino acids. The material sequenced was naive CD4+ T cells from PBMCs. Subset meaning: CD45RA+ positively selected. The genes are TRBV11-2 and TRBJ2-1, with TRBD2 matching 12 bases. The clonotype was recovered from a man aged 18 to 35 in good health. Some clones in this sample may be carry-over from other donors' samples. The CDR3 DNA reads TGTGCCAGCAGCTTTATTCTAGCGGGAGGGCTCCCCGAGCAGTTCTTC. It is translated as CASSFILAGGLPEQFF.